The 27 T cell receptor beta chains presented below share a single source sample, sequenced in a study of cytomegalovirus exposure and HLA in healthy donors. The PCR ran on 60 Vbeta and 13 Jbeta primers. Libraries were prepared by immunoSEQ multiplex PCR; TCRdb keeps only in-frame clonotypes and omits some of them. This table holds about 110,000 clones, 60% to 85% found once. What was sequenced was PBMCs. The receptors here all came from a male donor in good health and CMV-seropositive.

The gene calls are TRBV6-1 and TRBJ2-3; 9 positions agree with TRBD2. Germline CDR1 reads MNHNS; CDR2 reads SASEGT. This CDR3 contains 16 residues. V gave up 2 bases and J gave up 3 bases; unmatched junction bases: 6. The CDR3 protein is CASSERGLAGTDTQYF. Written as DNA, the CDR3 is TGTGCCAGCAGTGAAAGGGGGCTAGCGGGAACAGATACGCAGTATTTT.

The CDR3 DNA reads as TGTGCCAGCAGCCCTCAGTCCTATGGCTACACCTTC. Its protein product is CASSPQSYGYTF. The chain recombines TRBV7-2 with TRBJ1-2; D not resolved. CDR1 and CDR2 (germline): SGHTA, FQGNSA. The germline V and J ends were trimmed by 5 bases and 4 bases, with 8 bases remaining between them. The CDR3 spans 12 residues. The full variable domain, rest sourced from reference TRBV7-2 and TRBJ1-2, is GAGVSQSPSNKVTEKGKDVELRCDPISGHTALYWYRQSLGQGLEFLIYFQGNSAPDKSGLPSDRFSAERTGGSVSTLTIQRTQQEDSAVYLCASSPQSYGYTFGSGTRLTVV.

V usage is TRBV2 and J usage is TRBJ1-2, with 10 nucleotides matching TRBD1. The trim removed 2 bases at V and 12 bases at J, leaving 21 bases unmatched. CDR3 size: 18 residues. The germline CDR1 and CDR2 sequences are SNHLY and FYNNEI. CDR3 region: CASSERSGPRQGAGGHTF. The CDR3 DNA reads TGTGCCAGCAGTGAAAGGTCTGGTCCGCGACAGGGGGCAGGAGGCCACACCTTC.

This clone appeared a few times. The rearrangement uses TRBV4-2 and TRBJ1-1, with a weak D call TRBD1 (6 bases). The ends were cut back, 0 bases at V and 5 bases at J, with 13 bases in the middle. Germline-derived CDR1 and CDR2 are LGHNA and YNFKEQ. CDR3 size: 15 residues. In nucleotides, the CDR3 is TGTGCCAGCAGCCAAGATCTTCAGGGGCCTACTGAAGCTTTCTTT. This translates into CASSQDLQGPTEAFF.

This clone was recorded once. At one boundary the junction diverges from the germline segment, which might be a read error. This chain connects TRBV7-9 to TRBJ2-7, with a weak D call TRBD1 (6 bases). The CDR3 spans 14 residues. Germline CDR1 and CDR2: SEHNR and FQNEAQ (reference sequence). CDR3 in amino acids: CSSSLLQGFHEQYF. In DNA, the CDR3 is TGTTCCAGCAGCTTATTACAGGGTTTCCACGAGCAGTACTTC.

Comment on this clone: The junction departs from germline at one end; a sequencing error may be responsible. The rearrangement links TRBV15 to TRBJ1-4, with D possibly being TRBD1 (5 bases). CDR1 and CDR2 (germline): LNHNV, YYDKDF (reference sequence). The CDR3 has 15 amino acids. The CDR3 sequence is CATSGDRSTNEKLFF. The CDR3 bases are TGTGCCACCAGCGGAGACAGATCAACTAATGAAAAACTGTTTTTT.

This chain links TRBV2 with TRBJ2-7, with TRBD2 identical over 8 bases. Germline V gives CDR1 SNHLY, CDR2 FYNNEI. This CDR3 is built from 13 residues. V gave up 7 bases and J gave up 1 base; unmatched junction bases: 3. The CDR3 DNA sequence: TGTGCCAGCAAACTAGCGGAGTCCTACGAGCAGTACTTC. Protein sequence: CASKLAESYEQYF.

J is TRBJ2-1 and V is TRBV11-1, with TRBD1 matching over 8 bases. CDR1 and CDR2 (germline): SGHAT, FQDESV (reference sequence). J lost 7 bases, V lost 3 bases, and 8 bases had no gene match. The CDR3 runs 15 residues. CDR3 protein: CASSLQGALGNEQFF. CDR3 nucleotides: TGTGCCAGCAGCTTGCAGGGGGCTTTGGGTAATGAGCAGTTCTTC.

This chain joins TRBV27 and TRBJ2-2; possibly TRBD2 for D (6 bases). This CDR3 contains 18 residues. The germline V gene encodes CDR1 MNHEY and CDR2 SMNVEV (reference sequence). Trimming stripped 3 bases from V and 5 bases from J, with 22 bases between. The CDR3 bases are TGTGCCAGCAGTTTCTCGCCTTTGGGGGGAGGAATAACCGGGGAGCTGTTTTTT. Protein sequence: CASSFSPLGGGITGELFF.

On this clone: This sample includes further DNA sequences coding for the same CDR3. The chain is built from TRBV7-2 and TRBJ2-1; D possibly corresponds to TRBD1 (6 bases). The length of the CDR3 is 15 residues. V was pared by 1 base and J by 1 base, with 8 bases between. Germline CDR1 SGHTA, CDR2 FQGNSA. This CDR3 is CASSLVQGSYNEQFF. DNA for the CDR3: TGTGCCAGCAGCTTAGTGCAGGGGTCCTACAATGAGCAGTTCTTC.

This chain connects TRBV6-6 to TRBJ2-7, with D maybe TRBD1 (6 bases). The germline V gene encodes CDR1 MNHNY and CDR2 SVGAGI (reference sequence). This CDR3 has 15 amino acids. V was shortened by 4 bases and J by 0 bases, with 13 bases between the two germline ends. The CDR3 spells CASSFSADSSYEQYF. CDR3 coding DNA: TGTGCCAGCAGTTTTTCAGCGGACAGCTCCTACGAGCAGTACTTC.

The genes are TRBV4-1 and TRBJ2-5, with 13 nucleotides matching TRBD2. CDR1 is MGHRA, CDR2 YSYEKL, per germline. The trim removed 4 bases at V and 1 base at J, leaving 6 bases unmatched. The CDR3 is 17 amino acids. CDR3 coding DNA: TGCGCCAGCAGCCCGCGACTAGCGGGAGGCCTCCAAGAGACCCAGTACTTC. Protein sequence: CASSPRLAGGLQETQYF.

Worth noting for this clone: At one end the junction does not follow the germline gene, possibly because of a read error. V gene TRBV7-9 combines with J gene TRBJ2-7, with D unresolved. There are 12 residues in the CDR3. Per the germline V gene, CDR1 is SEHNR and CDR2 is FQNEAQ (reference sequence). The CDR3 here is CSSSLEYSEQYF. The CDR3, as DNA: TGTTCCAGCAGCTTAGAATATAGTGAGCAGTACTTC.

V usage is TRBV11-2 and J usage is TRBJ1-5; 9 positions match TRBD1. From germline, CDR1 is SGHAT and CDR2 FQNNGV. Trimming at V came to 3 bases and at J to 4 bases, leaving 7 bases not matched to a gene. CDR3 length equals 16 residues. CDR3 DNA: TGTGCCAGCAGCTTGGGCCACAGGGGGCCGAATCAGCCCCAGCATTTT. It codes for CASSLGHRGPNQPQHF. Supplemented by reference TRBV11-2 and TRBJ1-5, the full variable domain reads EAGVAQSPRYKIIEKRQSVAFWCNPISGHATLYWYQQILGQGPKLLIQFQNNGVVDDSQLPKDRFSAERLKGVDSTLKIQPAKLEDSAVYLCASSLGHRGPNQPQHFGDGTRLSIL.

The rearrangement uses TRBV6-5 and TRBJ2-7, with D tentatively TRBD1 (6 bases). Germline V gene sequence: CDR1 MNHEY, CDR2 SVGAGI. V was cut by 2 bases and J by 2 bases, with 7 bases left in between. The CDR3 has 13 residues. For the CDR3, the DNA is TGTGCCAGCAGTTACCGGGACACCTACGAGCAGTACTTC. Translation: CASSYRDTYEQYF.

The chain couples TRBV9 to TRBJ1-2, with D maybe TRBD1 (6 bases). V was pared by 3 bases and J by 3 bases, with 18 bases between. CDR1 and CDR2 from the germline V gene are SGDLS and YYNGEE. The CDR3 has 16 residues. CDR3 coding DNA: TGTGCCAGCAGCGCCCTAGATGAACAGGGAGACTATGGCTACACCTTC. It encodes CASSALDEQGDYGYTF.

This clone came up once. In DNA form, the CDR3 reads TGTGCCAGCAGTCCACTGACAGAAACCCATCAGCCCCAGCATTTT. Translation: CASSPLTETHQPQHF. This chain joins TRBV27 and TRBJ1-5; possible D gene TRBD1, 5 bases. CDR1 is MNHEY, CDR2 SMNVEV, per germline (reference sequence). Deletions cut 5 bases from V and 5 bases from J, with 16 bases between. The CDR3 runs 15 residues.

The gene calls are TRBV6-5 and TRBJ2-5; D is unclear. This CDR3 spans 11 amino acids. Trimming stripped 7 bases from V and 5 bases from J, with 8 bases between. Germline-derived CDR1 and CDR2 are MNHEY and SVGAGI. The CDR3 coding sequence is TGTGCCAGCACCTACGGGGAGACCCAGTACTTC. It codes for CASTYGETQYF.

The rearrangement links TRBV7-2 to TRBJ1-5, with D tentatively TRBD1 (5 bases). Germline loops: CDR1 SGHTA, CDR2 FQGNSA. The V end lost 5 bases, the J end lost 2 bases, and 7 bases lay between the germline ends. The CDR3 has 13 residues. In DNA form, the CDR3 reads TGTGCCAGCAGCCCGACAGGCAATCAGCCCCAGCATTTT. It is translated as CASSPTGNQPQHF. The full variable domain, completed using reference TRBV7-2 and TRBJ1-5, is GAGVSQSPSNKVTEKGKDVELRCDPISGHTALYWYRQSLGQGLEFLIYFQGNSAPDKSGLPSDRFSAERTGGSVSTLTIQRTQQEDSAVYLCASSPTGNQPQHFGDGTRLSIL.

This rearrangement joins TRBV10-3 to TRBJ1-1, with 7 bases identical to TRBD1. The trim removed 10 bases at V and 5 bases at J, leaving 13 bases unmatched. Germline assignment: CDR1 ENHRY and CDR2 SYGVKD. This CDR3 has 14 amino acids. CDR3 nucleotide sequence: TGTGCCAGCGGCGGTGCAGGGGGAATAACTGAAGCTTTCTTT. Its translation is CASGGAGGITEAFF.

This clone came up a few times. The rearrangement uses TRBV28 and TRBJ2-2; the match to TRBD2 covers 8 bases. This CDR3 is 16 amino acids long. Losses at the gene ends were 8 bases for V and 6 bases for J; bases not matched to a gene: 14. Germline V lookup: CDR1 MDHEN, CDR2 SYDVKM. In DNA, the CDR3 is TGTGCCAGCGTCCCGGGGGGGCGGGCGGGCGCCGGGGAGCTGTTTTTT. Amino acid sequence: CASVPGGRAGAGELFF.

The V and J genes are TRBV7-2 and TRBJ2-7, with TRBD2 matching 10 bases. Per the germline V gene, CDR1 is SGHTA and CDR2 is FQGNSA. Trimming cost V 7 bases and J 2 bases; bases outside gene matches: 11. The CDR3 contains 16 residues. CDR3 residues: CASTPQAGLATYEQYF. In DNA form, the CDR3 reads TGTGCCAGCACCCCCCAAGCGGGACTAGCGACCTACGAGCAGTACTTC. Supplemented by reference TRBV7-2 and TRBJ2-7, the full variable domain reads GAGVSQSPSNKVTEKGKDVELRCDPISGHTALYWYRQSLGQGLEFLIYFQGNSAPDKSGLPSDRFSAERTGGSVSTLTIQRTQQEDSAVYLCASTPQAGLATYEQYFGPGTRLTVT.

The chain combines TRBV5-1 with TRBJ1-2; weak D call: TRBD1 (5 bases). Germline V lookup: CDR1 SGHRS, CDR2 YFSETQ. The CDR3 covers 15 residues. V lost 0 bases, J lost 1 base, and 10 bases lay in between. CDR3 coding DNA: TGCGCCAGCAGCTTGGGGGGCCGTCGTAACTATGGCTACACCTTC. Its translation: CASSLGGRRNYGYTF.

This clone was seen just once. The CDR3 nucleotides are TGTGCCAGCAGCCAACCGCGAATCAGGGGGCAAGAGACCCAGTACTTC. Translation gives CASSQPRIRGQETQYF. V is TRBV11-2 and J is TRBJ2-5; 7 bases agree with TRBD1. With V trimmed by 5 bases and J by 2 bases, 11 bases remained unmatched. This CDR3 has 16 residues. CDR1 is SGHAT and CDR2 is FQNNGV in the germline V gene.

This chain uses TRBV7-3 with TRBJ2-1; the D gene is possibly TRBD1 (5 bases). The V gene's germline CDR1 is SGHTA and CDR2 FQGTGA. The CDR3 has 16 residues. Trimming took 7 bases from V and 4 from J, leaving 20 bases between them. The DNA of the CDR3 is TGTGCCAGCAACATCATAACAGGATTACCTTACAATGAGCAGTTCTTC. Translation: CASNIITGLPYNEQFF. Looking up the rest from reference TRBV7-3 and TRBJ2-1 gives the full variable domain: GAGVSQTPSNKVTEKGKYVELRCDPISGHTALYWYRQSLGQGPEFLIYFQGTGAADDSGLPNDRFFAVRPEGSVSTLKIQRTERGDSAVYLCASNIITGLPYNEQFFGPGTRLTVL.

V and J are TRBV5-1 and TRBJ2-5; D unresolved. The length of the CDR3 is 15 residues. CDR1 is SGHRS and CDR2 is YFSETQ in the germline V gene. Trimming removed 4 bases from V and 1 base from J, with 14 bases in between. The CDR3 coding sequence is TGCGCCAGCAGCCTAAGAGGCTCTATCCAAGAGACCCAGTACTTC. It yields the protein CASSLRGSIQETQYF. Based on the CDR3 plus reference TRBV5-1 and TRBJ2-5, the full variable domain is KAGVTQTPRYLIKTRGQQVTLSCSPISGHRSVSWYQQTPGQGLQFLFEYFSETQRNKGNFPGRFSGRQFSNSRSEMNVSTLELGDSALYLCASSLRGSIQETQYFGPGTRLLVL.

J is TRBJ1-5 and V is TRBV19; unclear D gene. Germline V gene sequence: CDR1 LNHDA, CDR2 SQIVND (reference sequence). The CDR3 loop spans 16 amino acids. V was cut by 3 bases and J by 6 bases, with 18 bases left in between. The CDR3 nucleotides are TGTGCCAGTAGTATGGGATTCGAGGGTGGCGGTCAGCCCCAGCATTTT. Protein: CASSMGFEGGGQPQHF. Filled out from reference TRBV19 and TRBJ1-5, the complete variable domain reads DGGITQSPKYLFRKEGQNVTLSCEQNLNHDAMYWYRQDPGQGLRLIYYSQIVNDFQKGDIAEGYSVSREKKESFPLTVTSAQKNPTAFYLCASSMGFEGGGQPQHFGDGTRLSIL.